The 10 T cell receptor beta chains below come from one sample, sequenced in a study of a mutant IDH1 vaccine in newly diagnosed glioma listed by TCRdb under 2021. Which antigens these TCRs recognize remains unknown. Libraries were prepared through the immunoSEQ multiplex PCR assay. TCRdb obtained this table from immuneACCESS and retained in-frame rearrangements with V and J assigned. These tables miss some clones; where compared with another copy, unresolved V genes account for less than half of the shortfall, and the remainder is unexplained. Within this sample are some 30,000 clones, with around three quarters of them counted one time only. Roughly 8.8% of the sample goes to the ten largest clones. In the paper's terms, the time point label means: week 35, safety follow-up. Each vaccine dose, consisting of 300 ug of a 20-mer mutant IDH1 peptide in Montanide, was administered subcutaneously with topical imiquimod.

The sequences come from PBMCs, collected from a glioma patient whose treatment included an IDH1 peptide vaccine. These receptors were collected from a young woman with glioma. Some clones in this sample may be carry-over from other donors' samples.

Here the CDR3 reads CASSSDSVGRNTIYF. The CDR3 DNA reads as TGTGCCAGCTCCTCAGACTCCGTCGGAAGAAACACCATATATTTT. The rearrangement joins TRBV18 to TRBJ1-3; D is unresolved. From germline, CDR1 is KGHSH and CDR2 LQKENI. With 6 bases removed from V and 5 bases from J, the gap between germline ends came to 17 bases. CDR3 length equals 15 residues.

The rearrangement joins TRBV27 to TRBJ1-1; 8 positions match TRBD1. There are 15 residues in the CDR3. Germline V gives CDR1 MNHEY, CDR2 SMNVEV (reference sequence). The trim removed 5 bases at V and 6 bases at J, leaving 11 bases unmatched. The CDR3 DNA reads TGTGCCAGCAGTCGGACAGGGAAGGTTATCCCTGAAGCTTTCTTT. Translation: CASSRTGKVIPEAFF.

The chain has TRBV18 and TRBJ1-1, with 9 nucleotides matching TRBD1. Germline V gene sequence: CDR1 KGHSH, CDR2 LQKENI. J gave up 2 bases and V 1 base, and 2 bases lay outside the gene matches. This CDR3 region has 15 residues. The CDR3 DNA reads as TGTGCCAGCTCACCACGGGACAGGGTTAACACTGAAGCTTTCTTT. Encoded protein: CASSPRDRVNTEAFF.

The chain links TRBV14 to TRBJ2-5; D unresolved. Germline values: CDR1 SGHDN, CDR2 FVKESK. The V and J ends lost 1 base and 5 bases respectively, with 5 bases between them. This CDR3 has 12 amino acids. The CDR3 is CASSQVSETQYF. The CDR3 bases are TGTGCCAGCAGCCAAGTTTCGGAGACCCAGTACTTC.

The J gene is TRBJ1-2, the V gene TRBV7-9, with 9 bases identical to TRBD1. The CDR3 has 17 amino acids. Per the germline V gene, CDR1 is SEHNR and CDR2 is FQNEAQ (reference sequence). V shed 2 bases, J shed 7 bases, and the junction held 14 bases outside the gene matches. CDR3 nucleotide sequence: TGTGCCAGCAGCTTATACGGGACAGGGTTCGTGGGAGGTGGCTACACCTTC. Translation: CASSLYGTGFVGGGYTF.

This clone was seen only once. The gene calls are TRBV7-6 and TRBJ2-3; 14 bases match TRBD2. The CDR3 extends over 19 amino acids. V was pared by 1 base and J by 8 bases, with 14 bases of the junction left unmatched. Germline loops: CDR1 SGHVS, CDR2 FNYEAQ. The DNA of the CDR3 is TGTGCCAGCAGCTTAGACCCTTCGGGGACTAGCGGGAGAAGAGCTACGCAGTATTTT. This codes for CASSLDPSGTSGRRATQYF.

V and J are TRBV30 and TRBJ1-2, with unresolved D. V gave up 3 bases and J gave up 2 bases, with 13 bases separating them. This CDR3 comprises 14 residues. The germline V gene encodes CDR1 GTSNPN and CDR2 SVGIG (reference sequence). The CDR3 here is CAWSGRGSNYGYTF. CDR3 coding DNA: TGTGCCTGGAGCGGCAGAGGGTCAAACTATGGCTACACCTTC.

V and J are TRBV6-5 and TRBJ1-1; no firm D call. CDR3 size: 13 residues. With 4 bases removed from V and 3 bases from J, the gap between germline ends came to 9 bases. Per germline, CDR1 MNHEY and CDR2 SVGAGI. This chain's CDR3 is CASSSRWDTEAFF. CDR3 nucleotide sequence: TGTGCCAGCAGTTCCAGATGGGACACTGAAGCTTTCTTT.

This chain connects TRBV19 to TRBJ1-2; TRBD1 might be the D (5 bases). Germline CDR1 is LNHDA and CDR2 is SQIVND (reference sequence). Trimming removed 1 base at V and 2 bases at J, with 11 bases between. The CDR3 runs to 15 residues. The DNA of the CDR3 is TGTGCCAGTAGTATAGGTCAGGGCCTGAACTATGGCTACACCTTC. Its protein product is CASSIGQGLNYGYTF.

This chain joins TRBV7-8 and TRBJ2-7; TRBD2 aligns across 8 bases. Germline V gene data show CDR1 as SGHVS and CDR2 as FQNEAQ. Trimming took 5 bases from V and 1 from J; bases not matched to a gene: 4. The CDR3 runs 14 residues. CDR3: CASSRQRESYEQYF. The CDR3 nucleotides are TGTGCCAGCAGCCGTCAGCGGGAGTCCTACGAGCAGTACTTC.